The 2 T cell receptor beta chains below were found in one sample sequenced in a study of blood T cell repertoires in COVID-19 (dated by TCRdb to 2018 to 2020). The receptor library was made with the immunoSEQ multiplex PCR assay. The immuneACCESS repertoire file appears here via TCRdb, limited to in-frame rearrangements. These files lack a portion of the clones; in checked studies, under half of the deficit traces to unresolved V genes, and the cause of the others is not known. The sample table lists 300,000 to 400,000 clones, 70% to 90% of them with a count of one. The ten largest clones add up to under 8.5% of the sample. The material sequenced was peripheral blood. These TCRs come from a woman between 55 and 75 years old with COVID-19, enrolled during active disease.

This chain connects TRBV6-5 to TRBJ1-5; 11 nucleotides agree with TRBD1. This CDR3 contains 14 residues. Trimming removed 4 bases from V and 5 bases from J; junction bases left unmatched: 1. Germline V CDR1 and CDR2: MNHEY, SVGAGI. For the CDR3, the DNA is TGTGCCAGCAGTTGGGGACAGGGGGATCAGCCCCAGCATTTT. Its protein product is CASSWGQGDQPQHF.

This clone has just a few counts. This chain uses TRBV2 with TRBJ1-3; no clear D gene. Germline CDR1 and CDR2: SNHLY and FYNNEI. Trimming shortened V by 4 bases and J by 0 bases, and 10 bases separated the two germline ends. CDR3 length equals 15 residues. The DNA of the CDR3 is TGTGCCAGCAGTGCGGAGGCAGGCTCTGGAAACACCATATATTTT. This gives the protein CASSAEAGSGNTIYF.